The sequence of this T cell receptor beta chain was determined in a study of shared clonotypes between healthy human individuals. Study at large: Per donor, CD8 memory used one plate, CD8 naive used two, CD4 memory used three and CD4 naive used three.

Profiled with immunoSEQ multiplex PCR; TCRdb holds only in-frame clones, not every one. In the table there are about 2 million clones, approximately 94% of which are singletons. CDR3 length equals 14 residues. Per the germline V gene, CDR1 is SGHDT and CDR2 is YYEEEE. V was cut by 4 bases and J by 4 bases, with 14 bases left in between. The naive CD8 fraction comprised CD45RO-negative cells positively selected for CCR7 and excluded terminally differentiated effector memory CD45RA+ cells. The rearrangement links TRBV5-6 to TRBJ2-5; D may be TRBD1 or TRBD2 (5 bases each). The sample consisted of naive CD8+ T cells sorted from blood. The clonotype was recovered from a man aged 18 to 30 in good health. CDR3 in amino acids: CASSRGTGLETQYF. For the CDR3, the DNA is TGTGCCAGCAGCCGTGGTACGGGGCTAGAGACCCAGTACTTC. Variable domain in full (rest from reference TRBV5-6 and TRBJ2-5): DAGVTQSPTHLIKTRGQQVTLRCSPKSGHDTVSWYQQALGQGPQFIFQYYEEEERQRGNFPDRFSGHQFPNYSSELNVNALLLGDSALYLCASSRGTGLETQYFGPGTRLLVL.